These 21 T cell receptor beta chains came from one sample sequenced in a study of CD8 T cells in Susac syndrome. With random hexamers, reverse transcription was performed on roughly 0.5 to 1 ug of RNA. MiXCR was run by TCRdb on the immunoSEQ multiplex PCR reads, yielding one entry per CDR3 protein. The sample records some 180,000 distinct CDR3 sequences, approximately 94% being singletons. Sequencing used CD4+ T cells from PBMCs. All receptors come from a human donor in good health.

V gene TRBV29-1 combines with J gene TRBJ2-1; 7 nucleotides agree with TRBD1. Trimming cost V 6 bases and J 2 bases; bases outside gene matches: 10. The CDR3 loop spans 15 amino acids. Germline lookup yields CDR1 SQVTM and CDR2 ANQGSEA. The CDR3 DNA follows: TGCAGCGTGGGACGACAGGGTGACCCCTACAATGAGCAGTTCTTC. Encoded protein: CSVGRQGDPYNEQFF.

V gene TRBV5-1 combines with J gene TRBJ2-3; D uncertain. The germline gives CDR1 SGHRS, CDR2 YFSETQ. Deletions cut 2 bases from V and 4 bases from J, with 11 bases between. This CDR3 has 14 amino acids. The chain's CDR3 is CASSFGLEADTQYF. In DNA, the CDR3 is TGCGCCAGCAGCTTCGGGCTAGAGGCAGATACGCAGTATTTT.

The chain combines TRBV24-1 with TRBJ2-3; 12 bases agree with TRBD2. V lost 4 bases, J lost 1 base, and 2 bases stayed unmatched. This CDR3 region has 16 residues. CDR1 is KGHDR and CDR2 is SFDVKD in the germline V gene. In DNA form, the CDR3 reads TGTGCCACCAGTGACGGACTAGCGGGACGCACAGATACGCAGTATTTT. Protein: CATSDGLAGRTDTQYF.

The chain uses TRBV30 and TRBJ1-1; D unresolved. Germline CDR1 is GTSNPN and CDR2 is SVGIG (reference sequence). V dropped 6 bases and J dropped 5 bases, with 13 bases sitting between them. CDR3 length: 12 amino acids. The CDR3, as DNA: TGTGCCTGCCTGGGGTTAGGGACTGAAGCTTTCTTT. Protein product: CACLGLGTEAFF.

The rearrangement links TRBV2 to TRBJ2-6, with 11 bases identical to TRBD1. The CDR3 has 17 amino acids. Germline V CDR1 and CDR2: SNHLY, FYNNEI. With V trimmed by 7 bases and J by 1 base, 6 bases remained unmatched. The DNA of the CDR3 is TGTGCCAGCACATGGGACAGGGGGTTATCTGGGGCCAACGTCCTGACTTTC. It codes for CASTWDRGLSGANVLTF.

The gene calls are TRBV30 and TRBJ2-7, with D possibly matching TRBD1 (5 bases). Trimming pared 0 bases from V and 5 bases from J, leaving 5 bases between. Germline V gives CDR1 GTSNPN, CDR2 SVGIG (reference sequence). CDR3 length: 11 amino acids. CDR3 loop: CAWSVQDEQYF. CDR3 nucleotide sequence: TGTGCCTGGAGTGTACAGGACGAGCAGTACTTC.

The rearrangement joins TRBV7-2 to TRBJ2-4; D may be TRBD1 or TRBD2 (5 bases each). CDR1 is SGHTA and CDR2 is FQGNSA in the germline V gene. V was pared by 5 bases and J by 10 bases, with 21 bases between. The CDR3 totals 15 residues. The CDR3 loop is CASSIRPGPNVIQYF. CDR3 coding DNA: TGTGCCAGCAGCATACGTCCGGGACCGAATGTAATTCAGTACTTC.

The chain combines TRBV20-1 with TRBJ2-5; TRBD2 matches 9 bases. This CDR3 is built from 13 residues. Germline-derived CDR1 and CDR2 are DFQATT and SNEGSKA (reference sequence). Trimming cost V 6 bases and J 3 bases; bases outside gene matches: 5. The CDR3 region is CSAFASGEETQYF. The DNA for the CDR3 is TGCAGTGCATTTGCTAGCGGGGAAGAGACCCAGTACTTC.

V and J are TRBV19 and TRBJ2-5, with a weak D call TRBD2 (5 bases). Trimming removed 5 bases at V and 1 base at J, with 14 bases between. Germline V lookup: CDR1 LNHDA, CDR2 SQIVND (reference sequence). The CDR3 covers 15 residues. The CDR3 nucleotides read TGTGCCAGTAGTCGCGGGTCTGGTGGCCAAGAGACCCAGTACTTC. It codes for CASSRGSGGQETQYF.

The V call is TRBV29-1, the J call TRBJ1-4; TRBD1 might be the D (6 bases). Germline lookup yields CDR1 SQVTM and CDR2 ANQGSEA. The CDR3 has 14 amino acids. V lost 8 bases to trimming and J lost 9 bases, with 22 bases between them. The CDR3 loop reads CSPGCDRSGQKLFF. The DNA of the CDR3 is TGCAGCCCCGGGTGTGACAGGAGCGGGCAAAAACTGTTTTTT.

The chain couples TRBV29-1 to TRBJ2-1; TRBD1 might be the D (6 bases). V lost 4 bases and J 10 bases, leaving 14 bases between the germline ends. CDR1 and CDR2 (germline): SQVTM, ANQGSEA. This CDR3 is built from 12 residues. CDR3 coding DNA: TGCAGCGTTGTATCACAGGGATGGGAGCAGTTCTTC. It encodes CSVVSQGWEQFF.

V is TRBV29-1 and J is TRBJ2-7, with 10 positions matching TRBD2. CDR3 length: 15 residues. Germline V gene sequence: CDR1 SQVTM, CDR2 ANQGSEA. V gave up 0 bases and J gave up 7 bases; unmatched junction bases: 9. Written as DNA, the CDR3 is TGCAGCGTTGAAGAACTAGCGGGACCGACGGGGGAGCAGTACTTC. This encodes CSVEELAGPTGEQYF.

This chain connects TRBV12-3 or TRBV12-4 to TRBJ2-5, with TRBD2 matching over 13 bases. The CDR3 covers 14 residues. After removal of 6 bases from V and 5 bases from J, the junction contained 3 bases not matched to a gene. CDR3 amino acids: CASSRTSGSETQYF. CDR3 sequence (DNA): TGTGCCAGCAGCCGGACTAGCGGGAGTGAGACCCAGTACTTC.

The chain recombines TRBV12-3 or TRBV12-4 with TRBJ2-3; D may be TRBD1 or TRBD2 (5 bases each). The CDR3 extends over 13 amino acids. V was cut by 3 bases and J by 4 bases, with 8 bases left in between. Here the CDR3 reads CASSFGDADTQYF. In DNA form, the CDR3 reads TGTGCCAGCAGTTTCGGGGACGCAGATACGCAGTATTTT.

V gene TRBV20-1 combines with J gene TRBJ2-3, with TRBD2 matching over 11 bases. The germline gives CDR1 DFQATT, CDR2 SNEGSKA (reference sequence). V was clipped by 5 bases and J by 4 bases; unmatched bases: 5. The CDR3 runs to 14 residues. The CDR3 DNA is TGCAGTGCTGATAGCGGGAGGGCCTCAGATACGCAGTATTTT. Its translation is CSADSGRASDTQYF.

The rearrangement joins TRBV29-1 to TRBJ1-1, with D uncertain. Looked up from germline, CDR1 is SQVTM and CDR2 is ANQGSEA. The CDR3 covers 13 residues. The V gene lost 6 bases and the J gene lost 1 base, with 12 bases spanning the gap. The CDR3 region is CSVTEDGNTEAFF. CDR3 DNA sequence: TGCAGCGTCACGGAAGACGGGAACACTGAAGCTTTCTTT.

J is TRBJ2-7 and V is TRBV20-1; D ambiguous. The V end was cut by 3 bases, the J end by 7 bases, with 13 bases between. The CDR3 spans 12 residues. Germline V CDR1 and CDR2: DFQATT, SNEGSKA (reference sequence). CDR3 loop: CSARSAFGEQYF. The DNA of the CDR3 is TGCAGTGCTAGGTCTGCCTTTGGAGAGCAGTACTTC.

The V call is TRBV29-1, the J call TRBJ1-1; perhaps TRBD1 as D (5 bases). The CDR3 loop spans 14 amino acids. The germline V gene encodes CDR1 SQVTM and CDR2 ANQGSEA. Between the trimmed V and J ends, which lost 4 bases and 1 base, there was a span of 13 bases. The CDR3 DNA reads as TGCAGCGTTGTGGGGGGGACTTCGAACACTGAAGCTTTCTTT. It codes for CSVVGGTSNTEAFF.

This CDR3 is CSAQDNQETQYF. The CDR3 region has the DNA TGCAGTGCCCAGGACAACCAAGAGACCCAGTACTTC. The rearrangement uses TRBV20-1 and TRBJ2-5; TRBD1 is a possible D gene (5 bases). The germline V gene has CDR1 DFQATT and CDR2 SNEGSKA (reference sequence). The CDR3 totals 12 residues. V was pared by 6 bases and J by 0 bases, with 8 bases between.

The chain links TRBV27 to TRBJ2-7, with 8 bases identical to TRBD1. The CDR3 is 14 amino acids. From germline, CDR1 is MNHEY and CDR2 SMNVEV (reference sequence). The ends lost 6 bases at V and 5 bases at J; junction bases unmatched: 9. DNA of the CDR3: TGTGCCAGCAGGGACCGGGACAGGACGAACGAGCAGTACTTC. Translating gives CASRDRDRTNEQYF.

The chain employs TRBV3-1 and TRBJ2-5; tentatively, D is TRBD2 (5 bases). V dropped 4 bases and J dropped 3 bases, with 18 bases sitting between them. CDR1 is LGHDT and CDR2 is YNNKEL in the germline V gene (reference sequence). This CDR3 contains 16 residues. The CDR3 DNA reads TGTGCCAGCAGCCGTTCCCTCAGGCTGAGGGAAGAGACCCAGTACTTC. Protein: CASSRSLRLREETQYF.